The 19 T cell receptor beta chains below were found in one sample sequenced in a study of blood T cell repertoires in COVID-19. The table came from immunoSEQ multiplex PCR; TCRdb's copy has only in-frame clones and leaves some out. The profile shows fewer than 250,000 clones, more than 80% of them singletons. Sequenced material: PBMCs or T cells enriched from blood (not recorded which). These receptors originate from a man between 60 and 75 years old who had recovered from COVID-19.

The rearrangement links TRBV6-2 or TRBV6-3 to TRBJ2-6; D is perhaps TRBD2 (5 bases). The germline V gene has CDR1 MNHEY and CDR2 SVGEGT. V lost 7 bases, J lost 0 bases, and 13 bases lay in between. CDR3 length: 16 residues. The CDR3 region has the DNA TGTGCCAGCACCCCCCCGGGAAACTCTGGGGCCAACGTCCTGACTTTC. It encodes CASTPPGNSGANVLTF.

The V call is TRBV19, the J call TRBJ2-2; 7 bases are a match to TRBD1. Germline CDR1 is LNHDA and CDR2 is SQIVND (reference sequence). The V and J ends lost 4 bases and 1 base, in that order; junction bases with no gene match: 3. The CDR3 loop spans 15 amino acids. In nucleotides, the CDR3 is TGTGCCAGTAGTACCCGGACAGGGAACACCGGGGAGCTGTTTTTT. Its translation: CASSTRTGNTGELFF.

This sequence joins TRBV5-3 and TRBJ2-2; TRBD2 agrees at 9 bases. TRBV5-3 is placed among ORFs of uncertain function. This CDR3 has 17 residues. The trim removed 0 bases at V and 1 base at J, leaving 4 bases unmatched. DNA of the CDR3: TGTGCCAGAAGCTTGGCCGCTAGCGGGGAGAACACCGGGGAGCTGTTTTTT. As protein: CARSLAASGENTGELFF.

The V gene is TRBV18, the J gene TRBJ1-2; D is perhaps TRBD1 (6 bases). Germline V gene sequence: CDR1 KGHSH, CDR2 LQKENI. The CDR3 runs 15 residues. V was clipped by 1 base and J by 5 bases, with 14 bases between them. This chain's CDR3 is CASSPRNREGYGYTF. CDR3 DNA sequence: TGTGCCAGCTCACCACGCAACAGGGAGGGGTATGGCTACACCTTC.

The chain uses TRBV6-4 and TRBJ2-6; D unclear. Trimming pared 7 bases from V and 0 bases from J, leaving 7 bases between. Germline values: CDR1 MRHNA, CDR2 SNTAGT. The CDR3 length is 14 residues. CDR3 sequence reads: CASTVLSGANVLTF. The CDR3 DNA sequence: TGTGCCAGCACGGTCCTCTCTGGGGCCAACGTCCTGACTTTC.

This rearrangement joins TRBV23-1 to TRBJ1-1; 10 bases match TRBD1. TRBV23-1 counts as an open reading frame of uncertain function. The J segment lost 6 bases and the V segment lost 3 bases, leaving 7 bases of the junction unmatched. This CDR3 has 15 amino acids. CDR3 amino acids: CASSQRGQGSSEAFF. Here the CDR3 DNA reads TGCGCCAGCAGTCAGCGGGGACAGGGGAGTTCTGAAGCTTTCTTT.

This chain uses TRBV7-8 with TRBJ2-5; perhaps TRBD1 as D (6 bases). CDR1 and CDR2 (germline): SGHVS, FQNEAQ. Trimming took 5 bases from V and 1 from J, leaving 23 bases between them. The CDR3 is 18 amino acids. DNA for the CDR3: TGTGCCAGCAGCCGATCTTATGGTGGCGTAGGGGGCCAAGAGACCCAGTACTTC. It encodes CASSRSYGGVGGQETQYF.

V and J are TRBV5-1 and TRBJ2-1; tentative D call: TRBD1 (5 bases). The CDR3 loop spans 13 amino acids. Trimming shortened V by 6 bases and J by 5 bases, and 12 bases separated the two germline ends. The germline V gene has CDR1 SGHRS and CDR2 YFSETQ. The CDR3 nucleotides are TGCGCCAGCAATCCAGGGAAAAACAATGAGCAGTTCTTC. Protein product: CASNPGKNNEQFF.

The chain carries TRBV6-6 and TRBJ2-5; D uncertain. The CDR3 loop spans 11 amino acids. Trimming removed 2 bases from V and 7 bases from J, with 5 bases in between. CDR1 is MNHNY and CDR2 is SVGAGI in the germline V gene (reference sequence). CDR3 sequence: CASSYLVTQYF. DNA for the CDR3: TGTGCCAGCAGTTACCTAGTGACCCAGTACTTC.

This clone was detected only once. The chain has TRBV11-1 and TRBJ2-3; D gene uncertain. The germline V gene has CDR1 SGHAT and CDR2 FQDESV (reference sequence). The length of the CDR3 is 14 residues. The germline V and J ends were trimmed by 2 bases and 6 bases, with 12 bases remaining between them. The CDR3 loop is CASSLLRVGDTQYF. CDR3 coding DNA: TGTGCCAGCAGCTTATTACGGGTAGGCGATACGCAGTATTTT.

This clone occurred a few times. V and J are TRBV10-3 and TRBJ1-4, with D perhaps TRBD1 (5 bases). CDR3 length: 13 amino acids. Germline V CDR1 and CDR2: ENHRY, SYGVKD. The ends were cut back, 6 bases at V and 0 bases at J, with 5 bases in the middle. DNA for the CDR3: TGTGCCATCAGGGACACAACTAATGAAAAACTGTTTTTT. Encoded protein: CAIRDTTNEKLFF.

CDR3 sequence (DNA): TGTGCCAGCAGTCCACCTAGGCGTGGGACAGGGGGCGACGAGCAGTACTTC. Translation gives CASSPPRRGTGGDEQYF. This chain connects TRBV6-6 to TRBJ2-7; 12 nucleotides align to TRBD1. The CDR3 has 17 residues. Germline lookup yields CDR1 MNHNY and CDR2 SVGAGI (reference sequence). V was pared by 5 bases and J by 5 bases, with 13 bases of the junction left unmatched.

The genes are TRBV19 and TRBJ2-6, with 10 bases that match TRBD1. Trimming cost V 5 bases and J 0 bases; bases outside gene matches: 7. Germline loops: CDR1 LNHDA, CDR2 SQIVND (reference sequence). The CDR3 is made up of 18 amino acids. The CDR3 spells CASSDAGTGVSGANVLTF. CDR3 coding DNA: TGTGCCAGTAGTGACGCCGGGACAGGGGTCTCTGGGGCCAACGTCCTGACTTTC. Using reference TRBV19 and TRBJ2-6 for the parts outside the CDR3, the full variable domain is DGGITQSPKYLFRKEGQNVTLSCEQNLNHDAMYWYRQDPGQGLRLIYYSQIVNDFQKGDIAEGYSVSREKKESFPLTVTSAQKNPTAFYLCASSDAGTGVSGANVLTFGAGSRLTVL.

This clone was seen more than once but under ten times. V and J are TRBV4-3 and TRBJ2-5; TRBD2 matches at 9 bases. Germline CDR1 and CDR2: LGHNA and YSLEER. V trimming: 0 bases; J trimming: 0 bases; junction bases outside the gene matches: 11. The CDR3 consists of 19 residues. CDR3: CASSQDAASGASYQETQYF. The DNA of the CDR3 is TGCGCCAGCAGCCAAGATGCGGCTAGCGGGGCCTCCTACCAAGAGACCCAGTACTTC.

This rearrangement joins TRBV5-4 to TRBJ2-7; D gene unclear. The CDR3 is 12 residues long. Germline CDR1 reads SGHNT; CDR2 reads YYREEE (reference sequence). V dropped 0 bases and J dropped 3 bases, with 4 bases sitting between them. CDR3 bases: TGTGCCAGCAGCTTGGACAACTACGAGCAGTACTTC. Translated, it gives CASSLDNYEQYF.

The rearrangement links TRBV7-2 to TRBJ1-5, with D possibly matching TRBD1 (5 bases). CDR3 size: 15 residues. Trimming removed 5 bases from V and 1 base from J, with 12 bases in between. CDR1 is SGHTA, CDR2 FQGNSA, per germline. The CDR3, as DNA: TGTGCCAGCAGCGTCAGGGTGGGGAGCAATCAGCCCCAGCATTTT. Its protein product is CASSVRVGSNQPQHF.

The genes are TRBV9 and TRBJ1-4, with a possible D match to TRBD1 (5 bases). The ends were cut back, 5 bases at V and 5 bases at J, with 13 bases in the middle. The germline V gene encodes CDR1 SGDLS and CDR2 YYNGEE. This CDR3 has 14 residues. The CDR3 DNA reads as TGTGCCAGCAGTAAGGACGGGGGAAATGAAAAACTGTTTTTT. This codes for CASSKDGGNEKLFF.

There are a few counts of this clone. The rearrangement links TRBV9 to TRBJ1-3; D unresolved. This CDR3 is 14 amino acids long. Trimming took 2 bases from V and 4 from J, leaving 10 bases between them. Looked up from germline, CDR1 is SGDLS and CDR2 is YYNGEE. The DNA of the CDR3 is TGTGCCAGCAGCGTGGACTTTTACGGAAACACCATATATTTT. As protein: CASSVDFYGNTIYF.

This chain connects TRBV29-1 to TRBJ2-7, with TRBD1 matching 7 bases. The CDR3 contains 14 residues. The trim removed 8 bases at V and 1 base at J, leaving 11 bases unmatched. Per the germline V gene, CDR1 is SQVTM and CDR2 is ANQGSEA. The CDR3 nucleotides are TGCAGCCCTCTGGGGGACAGCTCTTCCTACGAGCAGTACTTC. Residues: CSPLGDSSSYEQYF.